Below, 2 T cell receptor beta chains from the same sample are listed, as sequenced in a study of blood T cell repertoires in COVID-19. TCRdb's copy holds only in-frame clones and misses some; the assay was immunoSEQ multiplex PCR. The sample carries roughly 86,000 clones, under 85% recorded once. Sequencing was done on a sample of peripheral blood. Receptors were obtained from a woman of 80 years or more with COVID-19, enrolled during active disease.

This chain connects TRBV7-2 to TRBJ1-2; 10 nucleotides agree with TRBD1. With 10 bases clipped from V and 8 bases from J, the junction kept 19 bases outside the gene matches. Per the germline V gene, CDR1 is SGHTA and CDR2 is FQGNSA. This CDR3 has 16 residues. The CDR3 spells CAIQLSLADRGQGYTF. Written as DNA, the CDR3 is TGTGCCATTCAGCTTAGCCTAGCTGACAGGGGGCAAGGCTACACCTTC.

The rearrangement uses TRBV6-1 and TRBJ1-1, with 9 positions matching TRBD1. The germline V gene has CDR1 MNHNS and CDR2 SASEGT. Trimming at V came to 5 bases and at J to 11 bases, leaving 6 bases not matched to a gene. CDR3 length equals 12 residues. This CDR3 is CASSNGQGFAFF. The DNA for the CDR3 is TGTGCCAGCAGTAACGGACAGGGGTTTGCTTTCTTT.